The present T cell receptor beta chain was sequenced within a study of response to subunit inactivated influenza vaccine. MiXCR, applied by TCRdb to the RT-PCR reads, yields one record per CDR3 protein. The profile shows about 570,000 distinct CDR3 sequences, approximately 10% of them singletons. Germline CDR1 KGHDR, CDR2 SFDVKD. The CDR3 spans 13 residues. V lost 0 bases and J lost 12; bases outside the gene matches: 4. The same specimen was also included in a second study, on T cells expressing NK-cell markers. That work states: cDNA encoding TCR beta was synthesized via 5'RACE template switching incorporating UMIs. In several experiments, an anti-gamma-delta TCR antibody restricted sorting to alpha-beta TCR T cells. Dominant NKG2C+ clonotypes made up about 1.0-7.5% of CD8+ T cells in about six donors.

The input for sequencing was PBMCs from blood, taken on the day of vaccination. The receptor was isolated from a man aged 45 to 65 who received an inactivated influenza vaccine. The gene calls are TRBV24-1 and TRBJ2-1, with 7 nucleotides matching TRBD1. The CDR3 spells CATSDLAGGTQFF. CDR3 nucleotide sequence: TGTGCCACCAGTGATTTGGCAGGGGGAACGCAGTTCTTC.